This T cell receptor beta chain was captured in a study of T cell responses to AZD1222 COVID-19 vaccine. The data were produced by immunoSEQ multiplex PCR, yet TCRdb's version contains in-frame clones alone and is incomplete. The sample yields approximately 120,000 clones, roughly 90% seen once. CDR1 and CDR2 from the germline V gene are KGHSY and FQNENV. This CDR3 is built from 14 residues. V dropped 4 bases and J dropped 5 bases, with 15 bases sitting between them. Sequencing was performed on peripheral blood, taken on day 0 of MenACWY control vaccination. The chain recombines TRBV16 with TRBJ2-7; no reliable D call. The source is an adult in good health. The CDR3 DNA follows: TGTGCCAGCAGCCCCCGCGGCGCCGGCGACGAGCAGTACTTC. This encodes CASSPRGAGDEQYF.